The 27 T cell receptor beta chains in this list originate from one sample, sequenced in a study of cytomegalovirus exposure and HLA in healthy donors. Clones were read by immunoSEQ multiplex PCR, and TCRdb kept only the in-frame ones, dropping some. The sample has about 160,000 clones; over 85% are singletons. Sequencing was performed on PBMCs. The receptors derive from a woman aged 18-29 years in good health and CMV-seropositive.

This chain uses TRBV7-3 with TRBJ2-2; D is ambiguous. The CDR3 runs 14 residues. With 0 bases removed from V and 6 bases from J, the gap between germline ends came to 8 bases. Per germline, CDR1 SGHTA and CDR2 FQGTGA. The CDR3 here is CASSLTEMSGELFF. The DNA for the CDR3 is TGTGCCAGCAGCTTAACGGAGATGTCCGGGGAGCTGTTTTTT.

The chain carries TRBV12-5 and TRBJ2-1; a weak D match, TRBD1 (6 bases). V shed 5 bases and J shed 9 bases, with 11 bases lying between them. This CDR3 comprises 12 residues. CDR1 LGHNT and CDR2 FRNRAP come from the germline V gene. CDR3 protein: CASGNRVGEQFF. DNA of the CDR3: TGTGCTAGTGGTAACAGGGTGGGTGAGCAGTTCTTC.

V is TRBV28 and J is TRBJ2-2; 11 nucleotides match TRBD1. CDR1 MDHEN and CDR2 SYDVKM come from the germline V gene. The CDR3 runs to 18 residues. Trimming cost V 5 bases and J 0 bases; bases outside gene matches: 8. CDR3: CASSPNPGQGANTGELFF. CDR3 sequence (DNA): TGTGCCAGCAGTCCGAACCCGGGACAGGGGGCGAACACCGGGGAGCTGTTTTTT.

In nucleotides, the CDR3 is TGTGCCAGCAGCTTGGGCACAGCAACCTACGAGCAGTACTTC. The encoded protein is CASSLGTATYEQYF. The chain employs TRBV5-4 and TRBJ2-7; D is uncertain. CDR3 length: 14 residues. Trimming removed 0 bases from V and 2 bases from J, with 9 bases in between. Per germline, CDR1 SGHNT and CDR2 YYREEE (reference sequence).

The gene calls are TRBV5-6 and TRBJ2-7; D remains unclear. The germline CDR1 and CDR2 sequences are SGHDT and YYEEEE. The CDR3 contains 15 residues. V was clipped by 4 bases and J by 2 bases, with 16 bases between them. The CDR3 region is CASSPLGASAYEQYF. The CDR3, as DNA: TGTGCCAGCAGCCCCCTCGGCGCGAGCGCCTACGAGCAGTACTTC.

CDR3 nucleotides: TGTGCCAGCAGCCAAGAGGCTAGTGCCTCCTACAATGAGCAGTTCTTC. Translating it yields CASSQEASASYNEQFF. V usage is TRBV4-2 and J usage is TRBJ2-1; D is undetermined. This CDR3 has 16 residues. Germline V CDR1 and CDR2: LGHNA, YNFKEQ. V was shortened by 0 bases and J by 0 bases, with 9 bases between the two germline ends.

The rearrangement links TRBV6-1 to TRBJ1-1, with 10 bases fitting TRBD1. V lost 8 bases and J lost 10; bases outside the gene matches: 10. Germline lookup yields CDR1 MNHNS and CDR2 SASEGT. The length of the CDR3 is 13 residues. The CDR3 region is CASRRTGQGGAFF. The CDR3 nucleotides read TGTGCCAGCCGGCGTACAGGACAGGGGGGAGCTTTCTTT.

The V and J genes are TRBV30 and TRBJ2-3, with D unresolved. The CDR3 has 14 residues. The germline V gene encodes CDR1 GTSNPN and CDR2 SVGIG (reference sequence). V lost 2 bases and J lost 0, with 9 bases in between. Here the CDR3 DNA reads TGTGCCTGGAGTTCATTGGAGAGCACAGATACGCAGTATTTT. Translation: CAWSSLESTDTQYF.

This clone was seen only once. The genes are TRBV6-5 and TRBJ2-7, with D maybe TRBD1 (6 bases). The CDR3 loop spans 13 amino acids. The V gene lost 7 bases and the J gene lost 4 bases, with 14 bases spanning the gap. Germline assignment: CDR1 MNHEY and CDR2 SVGAGI. The CDR3 nucleotides are TGTGCCAGCACCCCCGCGGACAGTTACGAGCAGTACTTC. Translating gives CASTPADSYEQYF.

The rearrangement links TRBV30 to TRBJ2-2; TRBD1 matches at 9 bases. V was pared by 2 bases and J by 9 bases, with 10 bases of the junction left unmatched. The CDR3 is 15 residues long. From germline, CDR1 is GTSNPN and CDR2 SVGIG (reference sequence). The CDR3 loop is CAWSPPGQGFRELFF. The CDR3 DNA reads TGTGCCTGGAGTCCGCCGGGACAGGGATTCCGGGAGCTGTTTTTT.

The chain combines TRBV4-2 with TRBJ2-5; unclear D gene. Germline V gene lookup returns CDR1 LGHNA and CDR2 YNFKEQ. Trimming took 0 bases from V and 4 from J, leaving 15 bases between them. The CDR3 has 16 residues. CDR3 loop: CASSQDVTVWIETQYF. The CDR3 DNA reads TGTGCCAGCAGCCAAGATGTAACAGTTTGGATAGAGACCCAGTACTTC.

This clone appeared once. J is TRBJ1-1 and V is TRBV20-1; D is undetermined. V gave up 1 base and J gave up 7 bases, with 7 bases separating them. Germline loops: CDR1 DFQATT, CDR2 SNEGSKA (reference sequence). CDR3 length: 11 amino acids. CDR3 loop: CSARVQYEAFF. The CDR3 nucleotides are TGCAGTGCTAGAGTGCAGTATGAAGCTTTCTTT.

V and J are TRBV7-3 and TRBJ2-4, with D possibly TRBD2 on 6 matching bases. This CDR3 contains 15 residues. Trimming stripped 5 bases from V and 8 bases from J, with 19 bases between. Germline V gene data show CDR1 as SGHTA and CDR2 as FQGTGA. In nucleotides, the CDR3 is TGTGCCAGCAGCCCACGGGGTTCCCGCGGGGACATTCAGTACTTC. Translation: CASSPRGSRGDIQYF.

The sample holds a few counts of this clone. The rearrangement uses TRBV5-4 and TRBJ1-4, with D possibly being TRBD1 (5 bases). Germline V CDR1 and CDR2: SGHNT, YYREEE (reference sequence). V was trimmed by 1 base and J by 2 bases, leaving 9 bases between them. The CDR3 spans 15 residues. CDR3 sequence: CASSLSGGTNEKLFF. DNA of the CDR3: TGTGCCAGCAGCTTGTCGGGGGGGACTAATGAAAAACTGTTTTTT.

This clone was seen ten or more times. The J gene is TRBJ2-1, the V gene TRBV11-2; tentative D call: TRBD2 (6 bases). Germline lookup yields CDR1 SGHAT and CDR2 FQNNGV. The CDR3 length is 15 residues. Trimming took off 3 bases at V and 0 bases at J, with 9 bases between the two ends. The DNA for the CDR3 is TGTGCCAGCAGCTTCGGGACTGACTCCTACAATGAGCAGTTCTTC. Translating it yields CASSFGTDSYNEQFF.

This chain links TRBV5-1 with TRBJ1-2; possible D gene TRBD1, 5 bases. CDR1 is SGHRS, CDR2 YFSETQ, per germline. The V and J ends lost 0 bases and 1 base respectively, with 7 bases between them. This CDR3 is built from 14 residues. DNA for the CDR3: TGCGCCAGCAGCTTGGCACAGGTTAACTATGGCTACACCTTC. Translation gives CASSLAQVNYGYTF.

The chain uses TRBV11-2 and TRBJ2-1; the match to TRBD2 covers 8 bases. Trimming at V came to 5 bases and at J to 4 bases, leaving 4 bases not matched to a gene. Germline values: CDR1 SGHAT, CDR2 FQNNGV. The CDR3 runs to 14 residues. The CDR3: CASSTGGPYNEQFF. The CDR3 region has the DNA TGTGCCAGCAGCACGGGAGGGCCATACAATGAGCAGTTCTTC.

Here the CDR3 reads CASSPMKSSYNEQFF. Written as DNA, the CDR3 is TGTGCCAGCTCGCCTATGAAGAGCTCCTACAATGAGCAGTTCTTC. J is TRBJ2-1 and V is TRBV18; D unclear. Germline CDR1 is KGHSH and CDR2 is LQKENI. V was trimmed by 6 bases and J by 0 bases, leaving 12 bases between them. The length of the CDR3 is 15 residues.

The chain has TRBV19 and TRBJ2-7; D is undetermined. The ends were cut back, 6 bases at V and 0 bases at J, with 9 bases in the middle. The CDR3 consists of 13 residues. The germline gives CDR1 LNHDA, CDR2 SQIVND (reference sequence). The CDR3 bases are TGTGCCAGTAGCCTCATAGACTCCTACGAGCAGTACTTC. Amino acid sequence: CASSLIDSYEQYF.

The chain couples TRBV13 to TRBJ2-1; 9 nucleotides line up with TRBD1. Per the germline V gene, CDR1 is PRHDT and CDR2 is FYEKMQ (reference sequence). The CDR3 extends over 15 amino acids. The junction had 5 bases not matched to a gene; V was cut back by 5 bases and J by 3 bases. The DNA of the CDR3 is TGTGCCAGCAGCGGCCTGGGACAGGGCTACAATGAGCAGTTCTTC. This encodes CASSGLGQGYNEQFF.

The J gene is TRBJ2-3, the V gene TRBV20-1; D ambiguous. The V gene lost 5 bases and the J gene lost 6 bases, with 9 bases spanning the gap. Germline V CDR1 and CDR2: DFQATT, SNEGSKA (reference sequence). The CDR3 contains 11 residues. CDR3 in DNA: TGCAGTGCTGCCCCCGGGGATACGCAGTATTTT. Residues: CSAAPGDTQYF.

The rearrangement uses TRBV5-4 and TRBJ1-4; 9 positions match TRBD1. V lost 0 bases and J lost 8; bases outside the gene matches: 8. The CDR3 contains 16 residues. Germline CDR1 reads SGHNT; CDR2 reads YYREEE (reference sequence). CDR3 region: CASSLGQGGRGEKLFF. CDR3 DNA sequence: TGTGCCAGCAGCTTGGGACAGGGGGGCCGGGGGGAAAAACTGTTTTTT. Based on the CDR3 plus reference TRBV5-4 and TRBJ1-4, the full variable domain is ETGVTQSPTHLIKTRGQQVTLRCSSQSGHNTVSWYQQALGQGPQFIFQYYREEENGRGNFPPRFSGLQFPNYSSELNVNALELDDSALYLCASSLGQGGRGEKLFFGSGTQLSVL.

Only one count was recorded for this clone. This chain connects TRBV30 to TRBJ2-7; possible D gene TRBD2, 6 bases. In germline, CDR1 is GTSNPN, CDR2 SVGIG (reference sequence). V was shortened by 0 bases and J by 6 bases, with 12 bases between the two germline ends. The CDR3 has 13 residues. The DNA for the CDR3 is TGTGCCTGGAGTGTACGAGTGGGGGGCGAGCAGTACTTC. Protein product: CAWSVRVGGEQYF.

This chain uses TRBV29-1 with TRBJ1-2, with D hard to call. Germline CDR1 reads SQVTM; CDR2 reads ANQGSEA. The CDR3 consists of 13 residues. Trimming took off 4 bases at V and 0 bases at J, with 9 bases between the two ends. CDR3 in DNA: TGCAGCGTTGGAAGATACTCTAACTATGGCTACACCTTC. Amino acids: CSVGRYSNYGYTF.

V and J are TRBV19 and TRBJ1-5, with a tentative D call TRBD1 (6 bases). The CDR3 runs 13 residues. V gave up 7 bases and J gave up 5 bases, with 12 bases separating them. Germline-derived CDR1 and CDR2 are LNHDA and SQIVND (reference sequence). The CDR3 coding sequence is TGTGCCAGTAACTGGGACACCGATCAGCCCCAGCATTTT. This sequence encodes CASNWDTDQPQHF.

The rearrangement joins TRBV11-1 to TRBJ1-5; the match to TRBD1 covers 7 bases. The CDR3 sequence is 15 residues long. Germline assignment: CDR1 SGHAT and CDR2 FQDESV (reference sequence). J was trimmed by 1 base and V by 4 bases; bases with no gene match: 4. The CDR3 loop is CASSSSTGSNQPQHF. The CDR3 bases are TGTGCCAGCAGCTCGTCGACAGGGAGCAATCAGCCCCAGCATTTT.

J is TRBJ1-5 and V is TRBV2; the D gene is possibly TRBD1 (6 bases). V lost 2 bases and J lost 1, with 9 bases in between. Looked up from germline, CDR1 is SNHLY and CDR2 is FYNNEI. This CDR3 spans 15 amino acids. CDR3 amino acids: CASSETGMSNQPQHF. The DNA of the CDR3 is TGTGCCAGCAGTGAAACAGGGATGAGCAATCAGCCCCAGCATTTT.